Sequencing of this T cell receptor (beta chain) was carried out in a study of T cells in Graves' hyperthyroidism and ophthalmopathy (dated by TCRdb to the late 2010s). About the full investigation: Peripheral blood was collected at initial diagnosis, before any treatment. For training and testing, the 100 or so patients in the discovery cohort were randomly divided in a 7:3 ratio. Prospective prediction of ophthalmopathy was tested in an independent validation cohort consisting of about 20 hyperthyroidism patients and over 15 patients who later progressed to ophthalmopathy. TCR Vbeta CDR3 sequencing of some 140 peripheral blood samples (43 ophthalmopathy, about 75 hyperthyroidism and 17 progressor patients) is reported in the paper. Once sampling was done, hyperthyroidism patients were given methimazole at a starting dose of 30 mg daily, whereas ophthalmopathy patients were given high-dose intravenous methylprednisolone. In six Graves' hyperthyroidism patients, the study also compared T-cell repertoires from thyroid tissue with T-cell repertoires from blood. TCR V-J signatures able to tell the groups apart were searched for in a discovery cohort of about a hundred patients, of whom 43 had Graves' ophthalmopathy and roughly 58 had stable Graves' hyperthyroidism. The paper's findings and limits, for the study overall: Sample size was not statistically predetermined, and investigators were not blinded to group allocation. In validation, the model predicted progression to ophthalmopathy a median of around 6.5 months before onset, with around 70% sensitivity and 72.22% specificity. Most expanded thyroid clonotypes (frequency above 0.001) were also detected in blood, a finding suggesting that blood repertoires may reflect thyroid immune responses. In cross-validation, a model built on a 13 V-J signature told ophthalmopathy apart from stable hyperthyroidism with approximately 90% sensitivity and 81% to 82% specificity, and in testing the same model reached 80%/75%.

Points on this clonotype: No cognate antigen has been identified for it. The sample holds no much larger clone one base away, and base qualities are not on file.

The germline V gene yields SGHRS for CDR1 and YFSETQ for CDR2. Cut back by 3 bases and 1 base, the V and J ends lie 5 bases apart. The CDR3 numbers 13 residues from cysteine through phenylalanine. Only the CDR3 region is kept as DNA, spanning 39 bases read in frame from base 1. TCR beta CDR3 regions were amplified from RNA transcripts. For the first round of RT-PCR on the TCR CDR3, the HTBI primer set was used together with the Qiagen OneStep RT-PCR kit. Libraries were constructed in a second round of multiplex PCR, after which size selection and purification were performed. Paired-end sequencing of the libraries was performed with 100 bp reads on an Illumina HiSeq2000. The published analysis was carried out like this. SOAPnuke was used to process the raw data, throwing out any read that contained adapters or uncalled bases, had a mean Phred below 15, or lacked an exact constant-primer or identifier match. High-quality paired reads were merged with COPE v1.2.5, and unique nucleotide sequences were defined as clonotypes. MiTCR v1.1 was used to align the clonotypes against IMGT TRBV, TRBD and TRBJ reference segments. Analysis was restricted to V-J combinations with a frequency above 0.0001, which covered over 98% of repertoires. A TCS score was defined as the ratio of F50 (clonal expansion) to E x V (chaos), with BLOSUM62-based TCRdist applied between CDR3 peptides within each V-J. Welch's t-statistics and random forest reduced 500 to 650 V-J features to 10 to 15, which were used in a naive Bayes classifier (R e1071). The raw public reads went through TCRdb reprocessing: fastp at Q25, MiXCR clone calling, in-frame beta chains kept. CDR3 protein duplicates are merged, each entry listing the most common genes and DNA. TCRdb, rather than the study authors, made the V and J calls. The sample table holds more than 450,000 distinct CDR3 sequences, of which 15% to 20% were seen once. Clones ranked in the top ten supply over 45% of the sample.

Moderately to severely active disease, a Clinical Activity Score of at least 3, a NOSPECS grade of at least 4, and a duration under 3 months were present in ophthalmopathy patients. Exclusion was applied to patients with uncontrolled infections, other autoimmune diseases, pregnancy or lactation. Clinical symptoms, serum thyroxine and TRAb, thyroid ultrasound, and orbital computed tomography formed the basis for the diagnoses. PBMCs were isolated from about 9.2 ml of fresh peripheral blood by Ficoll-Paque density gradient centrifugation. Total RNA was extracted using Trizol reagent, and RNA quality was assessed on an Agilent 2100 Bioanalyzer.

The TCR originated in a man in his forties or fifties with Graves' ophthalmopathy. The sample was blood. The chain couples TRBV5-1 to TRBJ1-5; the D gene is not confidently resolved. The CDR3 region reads CASSSESNQPQHF. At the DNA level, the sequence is TGCGCCAGCAGCTCGGAGAGCAATCAGCCCCAGCATTTT.